This T cell receptor (beta chain) was identified during a study of T cell repertoires in cytomegalovirus infection. In the study overall: Indications of both CMV infection and matching HLA type were provided by public TCR beta signatures.

V was clipped by 3 bases and J by 0 bases, with 13 bases between them. The length of the CDR3 is 17 residues. CDR1 is SGHDT and CDR2 is YYEEEE in the germline V gene. On this clonotype itself: Its specificity is not known.

TCRdb recomputed calls from the reads with MiXCR, one row per CDR3 protein. This table has about 85,000 distinct CDR3 sequences, roughly half appearing once. This chain uses TRBV5-6 with TRBJ1-6, with D possibly being TRBD1 (5 bases). This sequence was found in a human donor in good health (CMV status not recorded). Some clones in this sample may be carry-over from other donors' samples. Sequences were derived from CD8+ T cells from cultured PBMCs, sampled from culture after CMV antigen stimulation. CDR3 protein: CASSSGPVSSYNSPLHF. The CDR3 coding sequence is TGTGCCAGCAGCTCGGGACCTGTGAGCTCCTATAATTCACCCCTCCACTTT.